These 23 T cell receptor beta chains were sequenced from one sample in a study of T cell changes during pregnancy in multiple sclerosis. Generated by immunoSEQ multiplex PCR, the TCRdb table keeps only in-frame clones and is missing some. The sample holds about 60,000 clones, almost 97% seen once. The material sequenced was CD8+ T cells from peripheral blood mononuclear cells, taken after pregnancy. The receptors here all came from a female donor with multiple sclerosis, enrolled in a pregnancy study.

This clone was observed a single time. The gene calls are TRBV13 and TRBJ2-1; 12 nucleotides align to TRBD2. This CDR3 is built from 17 residues. The V gene's germline CDR1 is PRHDT and CDR2 FYEKMQ (reference sequence). V was pared by 5 bases and J by 8 bases, with 13 bases of the junction left unmatched. For the CDR3, the DNA is TGTGCCAGCAGCCTTGGACTAGCGGGAATTGTCGAGGATGAGCAGTTCTTC. Amino acids: CASSLGLAGIVEDEQFF.

The chain couples TRBV6-1 to TRBJ1-2; D unclear. The CDR3 has 13 amino acids. V shed 6 bases and J shed 6 bases, with 14 bases lying between them. Germline loops: CDR1 MNHNS, CDR2 SASEGT. CDR3 sequence (DNA): TGTGCCAGCAGGGAGGAGCTGAGGAATGGCTACACCTTC. Protein sequence: CASREELRNGYTF.

The chain employs TRBV9 and TRBJ2-7, with 10 positions matching TRBD1. The CDR3 has 15 residues. The V segment lost 3 bases and the J segment 1 base; nucleotides outside the gene matches: 4. CDR1 is SGDLS and CDR2 is YYNGEE in the germline V gene. CDR3 sequence reads: CASSEGTGVSYEQYF. CDR3 DNA: TGTGCCAGCAGCGAAGGGACAGGGGTTTCCTACGAGCAGTACTTC.

J is TRBJ2-7 and V is TRBV29-1, with 11 positions matching TRBD1. J gave up 2 bases and V 0 bases, and 6 bases lay outside the gene matches. Per germline, CDR1 SQVTM and CDR2 ANQGSEA. The CDR3 loop spans 16 amino acids. The CDR3 protein is CSVEELQGQGAYEQYF. CDR3 coding DNA: TGCAGCGTTGAAGAACTTCAGGGACAGGGGGCCTACGAGCAGTACTTC.

This sequence joins TRBV19 and TRBJ2-1; tentatively, D is TRBD2 (5 bases). The germline CDR1 and CDR2 sequences are LNHDA and SQIVND (reference sequence). The CDR3 spans 14 residues. V was cut by 6 bases and J by 8 bases, with 17 bases left in between. The chain's CDR3 is CASSQTRGWDEQFF. As DNA, the CDR3 is TGTGCCAGTAGCCAGACTCGGGGATGGGATGAGCAGTTCTTC.

This chain joins TRBV4-1 and TRBJ2-7, with 8 nucleotides matching TRBD1. Losses at the gene ends were 5 bases for V and 6 bases for J; bases not matched to a gene: 15. The CDR3 extends over 16 amino acids. Germline V gene sequence: CDR1 MGHRA, CDR2 YSYEKL. The CDR3 region is CASSSRPVQGVSEQYF. The DNA of the CDR3 is TGCGCCAGCAGCTCCCGCCCCGTACAGGGGGTAAGCGAGCAGTACTTC.

The CDR3 DNA sequence: TGTGCCACCAGCAGAGCACGCGGGAATGAGCAGTTCTTC. Amino acid sequence: CATSRARGNEQFF. This chain uses TRBV15 with TRBJ2-1; possible D gene TRBD2, 5 bases. The length of the CDR3 is 13 residues. Trimming stripped 1 base from V and 7 bases from J, with 8 bases between. Germline V gene sequence: CDR1 LNHNV, CDR2 YYDKDF (reference sequence).

This chain joins TRBV5-4 and TRBJ2-7; 9 nucleotides agree with TRBD2. CDR1 and CDR2 (germline): SGHNT, YYREEE (reference sequence). V lost 2 bases to trimming and J lost 0 bases; unmatched junction nucleotides: 3. This CDR3 has 15 residues. The CDR3 nucleotides are TGTGCCAGCAGCTTTGCGGGAGGGAGCTCCTACGAGCAGTACTTC. As protein: CASSFAGGSSYEQYF.

This clone has just one count. The CDR3 DNA reads as TGTGCCAGCAGCTCCCTGATCAGGGGCTGGGGAGATACGCAGTATTTT. Its translation is CASSSLIRGWGDTQYF. J is TRBJ2-3 and V is TRBV27, with D possibly matching TRBD1 (6 bases). Between the trimmed V and J ends, which lost 6 bases and 5 bases, there was a span of 21 bases. The germline CDR1 and CDR2 sequences are MNHEY and SMNVEV (reference sequence). The CDR3 has 16 amino acids.

The chain joins TRBV13 to TRBJ1-3, with unresolved D. CDR1 is PRHDT and CDR2 is FYEKMQ in the germline V gene (reference sequence). This CDR3 contains 14 residues. V was pared by 0 bases and J by 4 bases, with 7 bases between. CDR3 loop: CASSLGLGGNTIYF. CDR3 in DNA: TGTGCCAGCAGCTTAGGCCTCGGGGGAAACACCATATATTTT.

The chain is built from TRBV19 and TRBJ1-1; D is ambiguous. The CDR3 loop spans 12 amino acids. Trimming stripped 6 bases from V and 3 bases from J, with 8 bases between. Germline V gene sequence: CDR1 LNHDA, CDR2 SQIVND (reference sequence). CDR3 loop: CASSEGYTEAFF. The DNA for the CDR3 is TGTGCCAGTAGCGAGGGTTACACTGAAGCTTTCTTT.

The chain recombines TRBV2 with TRBJ2-7; TRBD1 matches at 9 bases. Germline V CDR1 and CDR2: SNHLY, FYNNEI. V shed 7 bases, J shed 0 bases, and the junction held 4 bases outside the gene matches. CDR3 size: 14 residues. The CDR3 loop reads CASNGQGSSYEQYF. For the CDR3, the DNA is TGTGCCAGCAACGGACAGGGGAGCTCCTACGAGCAGTACTTC.

The CDR3 protein is CSARTVRTGNTIYF. In DNA form, the CDR3 reads TGCAGCGCCCGGACAGTGAGAACCGGAAACACCATATATTTT. The chain employs TRBV29-1 and TRBJ1-3, with D maybe TRBD1 (6 bases). V was trimmed by 7 bases and J by 4 bases, leaving 17 bases between them. The CDR3 consists of 14 residues. The germline CDR1 and CDR2 sequences are SQVTM and ANQGSEA.

This chain connects TRBV28 to TRBJ1-2; 7 bases fit TRBD1. Germline-derived CDR1 and CDR2 are MDHEN and SYDVKM. Trimming removed 6 bases from V and 4 bases from J; junction bases left unmatched: 11. The CDR3 spans 15 residues. CDR3 in amino acids: CASSLTGTDFYGYTF. In nucleotides, the CDR3 is TGTGCCAGCAGCCTAACCGGGACAGATTTCTATGGCTACACCTTC.

This chain joins TRBV19 and TRBJ2-6; TRBD2 agrees at 10 bases. Germline CDR1 and CDR2: LNHDA and SQIVND (reference sequence). The CDR3 extends over 17 amino acids. V was clipped by 2 bases and J by 0 bases; unmatched bases: 1. The CDR3 here is CASSILAGASGANVLTF. In DNA, the CDR3 is TGTGCCAGTAGTATACTAGCGGGGGCCTCTGGGGCCAACGTCCTGACTTTC.

The chain couples TRBV27 to TRBJ1-6, with 8 bases matching TRBD1. CDR1 and CDR2 from the germline V gene are MNHEY and SMNVEV (reference sequence). Losses at the gene ends were 4 bases for V and 8 bases for J; bases not matched to a gene: 10. The length of the CDR3 is 16 residues. The CDR3: CASSSTGTGLYSPLHF. DNA of the CDR3: TGTGCCAGCAGTTCCACCGGGACAGGCCTATATTCACCCCTCCACTTT.

This chain links TRBV7-8 with TRBJ2-3; D gene uncertain. Trimming took 0 bases from V and 3 from J, leaving 7 bases between them. The CDR3 spans 14 residues. The germline gives CDR1 SGHVS, CDR2 FQNEAQ. The CDR3 here is CASSLAIRTDTQYF. CDR3 in DNA: TGTGCCAGCAGCTTAGCTATTAGAACAGATACGCAGTATTTT. The full variable domain, in which reference TRBV7-8 and TRBJ2-3 provide the parts outside the CDR3, is GAGVSQSPRYKVAKRGQDVALRCDPISGHVSLFWYQQALGQGPEFLTYFQNEAQLDKSGLPSDRFFAERPEGSVSTLKIQRTQQEDSAVYLCASSLAIRTDTQYFGPGTRLTVL.

In the case of this clone: At one of its ends the junction is not consistent with the germline gene, which may arise from a read error. CDR3 sequence: CASCLTSGSPRYNEQFF. For the CDR3, the DNA is TGTGCCAGCTGTTTGACTAGCGGGAGTCCGAGATACAATGAGCAGTTCTTC. The V call is TRBV27, the J call TRBJ2-1, with 12 bases that match TRBD2. This CDR3 comprises 17 residues. Germline V gene sequence: CDR1 MNHEY, CDR2 SMNVEV (reference sequence).

The rearrangement links TRBV10-3 to TRBJ2-1; 7 bases are a match to TRBD1. After removal of 7 bases from V and 3 bases from J, the junction contained 9 bases not matched to a gene. The CDR3 runs 15 residues. Germline V gene data show CDR1 as ENHRY and CDR2 as SYGVKD. CDR3 in amino acids: CAITPGTEIYNEQFF. CDR3 bases: TGTGCCATCACCCCCGGGACAGAAATCTACAATGAGCAGTTCTTC.

V usage is TRBV30 and J usage is TRBJ2-1; D possibly corresponds to TRBD2 (6 bases). The CDR3 runs to 14 residues. V was cut by 3 bases and J by 8 bases, with 17 bases left in between. Germline V gene lookup returns CDR1 GTSNPN and CDR2 SVGIG (reference sequence). In DNA form, the CDR3 reads TGTGCCTGGAGCGATCCTCCCCGGGACTATGAGCAGTTCTTC. It specifies CAWSDPPRDYEQFF.

This clone was detected once. The gene calls are TRBV21-1 and TRBJ2-1; the table's D call, TRBD2, was not checked against the DNA. TRBV21-1 is a listed pseudogene. The CDR3 contains 19 residues. DNA for the CDR3: TGTGCCAGCAGCAAAATCAAAAAGCTAGCGGGGAGGCTCTACAATGAGCAGTTCTTC. Residues: CASSKIKKLAGRLYNEQFF.

The chain recombines TRBV28 with TRBJ2-2; the match to TRBD2 covers 9 bases. The CDR3 contains 16 residues. V lost 4 bases to trimming and J lost 7 bases; unmatched junction nucleotides: 10. Germline V lookup: CDR1 MDHEN, CDR2 SYDVKM. This CDR3 reads CASSSLAGRGLGELFF. CDR3 DNA: TGTGCCAGCAGTTCCCTAGCGGGGAGGGGACTCGGGGAGCTGTTTTTT.

V is TRBV2 and J is TRBJ1-2, with 11 bases that match TRBD1. The junction had 5 bases not matched to a gene; V was cut back by 1 base and J by 7 bases. The length of the CDR3 is 15 residues. From germline, CDR1 is SNHLY and CDR2 FYNNEI. CDR3: CASSEGDRGNGGYTF. The CDR3 bases are TGTGCCAGCAGTGAAGGGGACAGGGGGAATGGTGGCTACACCTTC.